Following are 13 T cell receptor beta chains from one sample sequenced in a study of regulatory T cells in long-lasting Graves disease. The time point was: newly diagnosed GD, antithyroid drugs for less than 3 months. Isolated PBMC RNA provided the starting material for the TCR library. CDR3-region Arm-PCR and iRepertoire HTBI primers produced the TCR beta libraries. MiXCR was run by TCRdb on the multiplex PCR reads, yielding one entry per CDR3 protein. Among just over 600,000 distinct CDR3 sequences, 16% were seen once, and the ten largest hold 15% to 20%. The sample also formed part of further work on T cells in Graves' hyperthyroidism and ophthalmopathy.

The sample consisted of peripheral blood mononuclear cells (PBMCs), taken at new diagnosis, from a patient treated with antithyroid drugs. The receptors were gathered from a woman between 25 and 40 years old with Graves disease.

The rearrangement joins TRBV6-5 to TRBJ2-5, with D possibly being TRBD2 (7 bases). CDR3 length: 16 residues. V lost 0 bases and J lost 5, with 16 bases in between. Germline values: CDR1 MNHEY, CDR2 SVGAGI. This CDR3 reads CASSYSSWGGAETQYF. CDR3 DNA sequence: TGTGCCAGCAGTTACTCGAGCTGGGGGGGGGCCGAGACCCAGTACTTC.

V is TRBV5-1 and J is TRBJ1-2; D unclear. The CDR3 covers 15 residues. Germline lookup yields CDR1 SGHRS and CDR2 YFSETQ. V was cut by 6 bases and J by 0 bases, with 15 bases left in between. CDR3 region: CASTPGGGANYGYTF. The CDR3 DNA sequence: TGCGCCAGCACCCCAGGCGGAGGAGCTAACTATGGCTACACCTTC.

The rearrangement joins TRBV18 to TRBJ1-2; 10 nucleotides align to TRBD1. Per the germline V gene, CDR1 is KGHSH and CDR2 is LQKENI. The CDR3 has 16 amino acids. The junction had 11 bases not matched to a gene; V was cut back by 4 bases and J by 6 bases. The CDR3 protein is CASSRNRDRGGDGYTF. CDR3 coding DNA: TGTGCCAGCTCACGCAACCGGGACAGGGGCGGAGATGGCTACACCTTC.

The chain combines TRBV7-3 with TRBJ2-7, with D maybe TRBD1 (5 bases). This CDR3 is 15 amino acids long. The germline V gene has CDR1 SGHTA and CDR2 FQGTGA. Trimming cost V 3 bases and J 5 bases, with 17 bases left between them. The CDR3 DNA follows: TGTGCCAGCAGCTTGGCAGGGAATCATGGGGACGAGCAGTACTTC. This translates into CASSLAGNHGDEQYF.

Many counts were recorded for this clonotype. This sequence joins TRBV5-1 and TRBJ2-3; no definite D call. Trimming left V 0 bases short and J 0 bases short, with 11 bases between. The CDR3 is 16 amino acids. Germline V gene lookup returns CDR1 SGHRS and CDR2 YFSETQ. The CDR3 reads CASSLASAASTDTQYF. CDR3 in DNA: TGCGCCAGCAGCTTGGCGAGCGCTGCTAGCACAGATACGCAGTATTTT.

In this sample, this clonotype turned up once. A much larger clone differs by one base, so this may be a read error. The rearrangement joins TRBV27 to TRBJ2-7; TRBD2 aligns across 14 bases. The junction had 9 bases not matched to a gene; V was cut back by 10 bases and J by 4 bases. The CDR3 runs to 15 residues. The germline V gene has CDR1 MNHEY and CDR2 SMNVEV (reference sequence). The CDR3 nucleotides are TGTGCCACACGTTGGGGACTAGCGGGAGCGTACGAGCAGTACTTC. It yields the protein CATRWGLAGAYEQYF.

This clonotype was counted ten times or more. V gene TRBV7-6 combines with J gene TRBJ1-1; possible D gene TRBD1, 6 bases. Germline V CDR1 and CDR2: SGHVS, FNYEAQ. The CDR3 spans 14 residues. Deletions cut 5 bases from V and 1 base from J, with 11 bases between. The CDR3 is CASSRGQSNTEAFF. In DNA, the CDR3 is TGTGCCAGCAGCCGAGGACAGTCGAACACTGAAGCTTTCTTT.

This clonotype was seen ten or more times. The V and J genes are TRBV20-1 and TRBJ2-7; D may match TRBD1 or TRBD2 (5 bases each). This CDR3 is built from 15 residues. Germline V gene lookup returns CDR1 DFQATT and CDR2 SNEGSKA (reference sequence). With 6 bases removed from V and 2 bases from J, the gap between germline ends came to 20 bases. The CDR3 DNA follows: TGCAGTGCCCAACCGCCGGGGCAGACAGCCTACGAGCAGTACTTC. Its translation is CSAQPPGQTAYEQYF.

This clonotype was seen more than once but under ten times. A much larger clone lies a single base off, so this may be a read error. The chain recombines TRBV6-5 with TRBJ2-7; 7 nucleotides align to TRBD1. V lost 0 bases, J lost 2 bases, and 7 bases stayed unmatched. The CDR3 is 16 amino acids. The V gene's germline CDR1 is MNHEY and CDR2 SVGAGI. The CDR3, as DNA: TGTGCCAGCAGTTACTCTGGGACAGTAAGCCCCTACGAGCAGTACTTC. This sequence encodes CASSYSGTVSPYEQYF.

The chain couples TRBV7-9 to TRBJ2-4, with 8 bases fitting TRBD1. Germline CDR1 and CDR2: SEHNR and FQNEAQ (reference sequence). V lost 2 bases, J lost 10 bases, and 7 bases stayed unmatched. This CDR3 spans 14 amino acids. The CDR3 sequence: CASSLSDRGGIQYF. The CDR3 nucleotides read TGTGCCAGCAGCTTATCTGACAGGGGAGGTATTCAGTACTTC.

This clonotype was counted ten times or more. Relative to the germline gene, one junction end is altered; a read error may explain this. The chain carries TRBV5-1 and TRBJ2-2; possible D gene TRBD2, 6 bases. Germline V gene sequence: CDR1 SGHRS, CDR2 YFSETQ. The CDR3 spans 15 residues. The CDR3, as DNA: TGTGCCAGCAGCTTGGGCGGGGCGAACACCGGGGAGCTGTTTTTT. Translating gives CASSLGGANTGELFF.

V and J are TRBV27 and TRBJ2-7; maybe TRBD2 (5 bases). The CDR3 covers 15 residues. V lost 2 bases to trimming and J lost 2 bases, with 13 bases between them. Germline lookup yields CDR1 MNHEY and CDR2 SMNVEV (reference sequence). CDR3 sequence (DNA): TGTGCCAGCAGTTTAAGCGGAGCGAATACCTACGAGCAGTACTTC. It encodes CASSLSGANTYEQYF.

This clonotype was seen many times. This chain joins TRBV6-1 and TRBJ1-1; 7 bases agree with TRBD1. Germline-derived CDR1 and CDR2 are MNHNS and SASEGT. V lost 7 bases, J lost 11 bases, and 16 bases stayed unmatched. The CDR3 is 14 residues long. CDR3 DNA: TGTGCCAGCACCCCTGACAGGGCGGTATTGACCGCTTTCTTT. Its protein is CASTPDRAVLTAFF.